This section outlines one T cell receptor (beta chain) sequence together with its context. This sample is drawn from a study of T-cell reconstitution after alpha-beta-depleted transplantation in children. Germline V gives CDR1 KGHDR, CDR2 SFDVKD. This CDR3 contains 13 residues. J was trimmed by 9 bases and V by 3 bases; bases with no gene match: 6. It was with unique molecular identifiers that the TCRbeta library was prepared. TCRdb re-called the PCR reads with MiXCR, one entry per CDR3 protein. Among hundreds of thousands of distinct CDR3 sequences, approximately 15% were seen once, and the ten largest hold under 1.2%.

The sequence was obtained from a human donor who donated a stem cell graft to a child with acute myeloid leukemia. The chain has TRBV24-1 and TRBJ1-1; TRBD1 agrees at 7 bases. This sample comprised PBMCs from the stem cell graft donor, obtained from the stem cell graft. CDR3: CATSDHRTGQAFF. In DNA, the CDR3 is TGTGCCACCAGTGATCACAGGACAGGACAAGCTTTCTTT.